The 24 T cell receptor beta chains reported below all come from one sample, sequenced in a study of tumor and adjacent non-tumor tissue in lung cancer. A modified ARM-PCR protocol with three rounds of nested PCR amplified TCRbeta. TCRdb re-analysed the multiplex PCR reads in MiXCR, keeping a single row per CDR3 protein. Of 120,000 or so distinct CDR3 sequences listed, over 65% are singletons. No cell sorting was done before RNA was extracted from the tissue. Sequenced material: lung tumor tissue. These receptors came from a man younger than 40 with non-small cell lung cancer.

The rearrangement joins TRBV6-6 to TRBJ2-7; 7 nucleotides align to TRBD1. Trimming at V came to 4 bases and at J to 4 bases, leaving 4 bases not matched to a gene. The CDR3 spans 13 residues. CDR1 is MNHNY, CDR2 SVGAGI, per germline (reference sequence). The CDR3 nucleotides are TGTGCCAGCAGTTCTACAGGGGTATACGAGCAGTACTTC. Translated: CASSSTGVYEQYF.

On this clonotype itself: A much bigger clone sits one base away, suggesting this may be a read error. The chain links TRBV6-1 to TRBJ2-5; 7 bases align to TRBD2. CDR3 length equals 14 residues. Germline V gene data show CDR1 as MNHNS and CDR2 as SASEGT. Losses at the gene ends were 6 bases for V and 5 bases for J; bases not matched to a gene: 9. CDR3 bases: TGTGCCAGCAGATTAGTGGGAGGGCCGGAGACCCAGTACTTC. This gives the protein CASRLVGGPETQYF.

Remarks on this clonotype: At one end, the junction sequence differs from germline, possibly due to a read error. The chain couples TRBV4-2 to TRBJ2-5; 7 bases align to TRBD2. The V gene's germline CDR1 is LGHNA and CDR2 YNFKEQ. This CDR3 comprises 14 residues. In nucleotides, the CDR3 is TGTGCGAGCAGCCAATATCGGGAGGTGGAGACCCAGTACTTC. This encodes CASSQYREVETQYF.

This clonotype was counted a few times. The junction shows a germline mismatch at one end, possibly a read error. V gene TRBV5-6 combines with J gene TRBJ1-6, with D hard to call. CDR1 and CDR2 (germline): SGHDT, YYEEEE. The CDR3 sequence is 13 residues long. Written as DNA, the CDR3 is TGTACCAGCAGCTTGGAGGAAGGGTCACCCCTCCACTTT. It specifies CTSSLEEGSPLHF.

The J gene is TRBJ1-2, the V gene TRBV7-9, with D possibly TRBD1 on 6 matching bases. V was cut by 6 bases and J by 3 bases, with 20 bases left in between. The germline gives CDR1 SEHNR, CDR2 FQNEAQ (reference sequence). CDR3 length: 16 amino acids. The chain's CDR3 is CASRRAGIGGDYGYTF. For the CDR3, the DNA is TGTGCCAGCAGGCGCGCCGGGATAGGGGGTGACTATGGCTACACCTTC. Drawing the rest from reference TRBV7-9 and TRBJ1-2, the complete variable domain is DTGVSQNPRHKITKRGQNVTFRCDPISEHNRLYWYRQTLGQGPEFLTYFQNEAQLEKSRLLSDRFSAERPKGSFSTLEIQRTEQGDSAMYLCASRRAGIGGDYGYTFGSGTRLTVV.

Worth noting for this clonotype: Sequence at one end of the junction differs from germline and may be a read error. The chain combines TRBV20-1 with TRBJ1-1; D may be TRBD1 (5 bases). The CDR3 is 13 amino acids. Germline assignment: CDR1 DFQATT and CDR2 SNEGSKA (reference sequence). Written as DNA, the CDR3 is TGCACTGCTAGTCCCGGGACTAACACTGAAGCTTTCTTT. Its protein is CTASPGTNTEAFF.

The V and J genes are TRBV12-3 or TRBV12-4 and TRBJ1-4, with 10 bases matching TRBD1. V was pared by 5 bases and J by 3 bases, with 3 bases of the junction left unmatched. This CDR3 spans 15 amino acids. CDR3 coding DNA: TGTGCCAGCAGTCGGGGACAGGGGTCTAATGAAAAACTGTTTTTT. Its protein product is CASSRGQGSNEKLFF.

This clonotype has just one count. Without the conserved terminal phenylalanine or tryptophan, this CDR3 likely stems from a read error. Because the CDR3's place on the DNA is in doubt, the DNA is left out and the CDR3 is given as listed by TCRdb. The chain employs TRBV5-6 and TRBJ1-5. The germline CDR1 and CDR2 sequences are SGHDT and YYEEEE. The CDR3 comprises 12 residues, both ends counted. CDR3 residues: CVSSLRDQPQRL.

For this clonotype: A single base separates this from a much larger clone, so it may be a read error. This chain connects TRBV20-1 to TRBJ2-4; D is ambiguous. The ends were cut back, 0 bases at V and 8 bases at J, with 5 bases in the middle. CDR3 length: 11 amino acids. Per germline, CDR1 DFQATT and CDR2 SNEGSKA (reference sequence). This CDR3 reads CSAREGYIQYF. The CDR3 region has the DNA TGCAGTGCTAGAGAGGGGTACATTCAGTACTTC.

As for this clonotype: The CDR3 end shows no conserved phenylalanine or tryptophan, and so a read error is likely. The V gene is TRBV6-1, the J gene TRBJ2-2, with D possibly TRBD2 on 5 matching bases. This CDR3 region has 13 residues. Germline loops: CDR1 MNHNS, CDR2 SASEGT. The CDR3 DNA reads TGTGCCAGCAGTGAAGTTTTTACCGGGGAACTGTTTTTG. Protein product: CASSEVFTGELFL.

This clonotype appeared a few times. The V call is TRBV6-2 or TRBV6-3, the J call TRBJ2-1; no clear D gene. V gave up 4 bases and J gave up 2 bases, with 6 bases separating them. The CDR3 has 13 amino acids. Germline CDR1 and CDR2: MNHEY and SVGEGT. The CDR3 protein is CASSSTPYNEQFF. CDR3 nucleotides: TGTGCCAGCAGTTCAACACCCTACAATGAGCAGTTCTTC.

Notes on this clonotype: An end of the junction differs from the germline gene, which may be a read error. This chain's CDR3 is CANSWDFPNTEAFF. DNA of the CDR3: TGTGCCAACAGCTGGGACTTTCCGAACACTGAAGCTTTCTTT. The chain uses TRBV5-4 and TRBJ1-1; the D gene is possibly TRBD1 (5 bases). This CDR3 is 14 amino acids long. From germline, CDR1 is SGHNT and CDR2 YYREEE (reference sequence).

A note on this clonotype: Without the conserved terminal phenylalanine or tryptophan, this CDR3 likely stems from a read error. The chain has TRBV4-2 and TRBJ1-5; TRBD1 matches at 10 bases. Germline CDR1 reads LGHNA; CDR2 reads YNFKEQ. J lost 4 bases, V lost 0 bases, and 6 bases had no gene match. This CDR3 is 17 amino acids long. This CDR3 reads CASSQDPGDRGNQPQHS. The CDR3 DNA reads as TGTGCCAGCAGCCAAGATCCGGGGGACAGGGGAAATCAGCCCCAGCATTCT.

With respect to this clonotype: The junction does not match germline at one end; this may be a read error. The chain links TRBV20-1 to TRBJ1-5; D ambiguous. The CDR3 is made up of 15 amino acids. CDR1 is DFQATT and CDR2 is SNEGSKA in the germline V gene (reference sequence). CDR3 sequence: CSATRPGYSNQPHHF. The CDR3 region has the DNA TGCAGTGCTACCCGGCCCGGGTATAGCAATCAGCCCCATCATTTT.

A word on this clonotype: In this CDR3 the conserved last residue, phenylalanine or tryptophan, is missing, so a read error is likely. The chain employs TRBV10-3 and TRBJ1-1, with D uncertain. This CDR3 comprises 16 residues. Germline V gene sequence: CDR1 ENHRY, CDR2 SYGVKD. Trimming removed 3 bases at V and 4 bases at J, with 18 bases between. Here the CDR3 reads CAISDYLAGPITEAFS. The CDR3, as DNA: TGTGCCATCAGTGATTATCTAGCAGGTCCGATCACTGAAGCTTTCTCT.

As for this clonotype: Since a much larger clone is just one base distant, this may be a read error. The chain links TRBV24-1 to TRBJ1-2, with D unclear. The CDR3 contains 11 residues. Germline lookup yields CDR1 KGHDR and CDR2 SFDVKD. The CDR3 here is CGTSDGYGYTF. The CDR3, as DNA: TGTGGCACCAGCGACGGATATGGCTACACCTTC.

This clonotype came up many times. V is TRBV20-1 and J is TRBJ1-4; TRBD1 might be the D (5 bases). The V end was cut by 5 bases, the J end by 5 bases, with 12 bases between. This CDR3 contains 13 residues. Germline CDR1 DFQATT, CDR2 SNEGSKA (reference sequence). This CDR3 is CSAFDRENEKLFF. Here the CDR3 DNA reads TGCAGTGCTTTTGACAGAGAGAATGAAAAACTGTTTTTT.

On this clonotype itself: A much larger clonotype is one base distant, so this may be a read error. Because it lacks the conserved phenylalanine or tryptophan at the end, this CDR3 is likely a read error. The J gene is TRBJ2-7, the V gene TRBV6-6; D is perhaps TRBD1 (6 bases). Looked up from germline, CDR1 is MNHNY and CDR2 is SVGAGI (reference sequence). V lost 2 bases, J lost 0 bases, and 11 bases lay in between. The CDR3 covers 15 residues. In DNA, the CDR3 is TGTGCCAGCAGTTACATAGCAGGGGCCTCCTACGAGCAGTACTAC. Translation gives CASSYIAGASYEQYY.

With respect to this clonotype: This may arise from a read error, as a much more abundant clone is one base away. This chain links TRBV29-1 with TRBJ2-5; D might be TRBD1 or TRBD2, each matching 6 bases. The CDR3 loop spans 15 amino acids. Germline V gene data show CDR1 as SQVTM and CDR2 as ANQGSEA. The CDR3 protein is CRVEDRGEEEETQYF. The CDR3 DNA follows: TGCAGGGTTGAAGATAGGGGGGAGGAGGAAGAGACCCAGTACTTC.

With regard to this clonotype: The junction departs from germline at one end; a sequencing error may be responsible. V gene TRBV20-1 combines with J gene TRBJ2-3, with D possibly TRBD2 on 6 matching bases. Per germline, CDR1 DFQATT and CDR2 SNEGSKA (reference sequence). The CDR3 consists of 16 residues. The DNA of the CDR3 is TGTAGTGCTAGTCCCCTGGGGGGTATGGGCACACATACGCAGTATTTT. Translation: CSASPLGGMGTHTQYF.

Concerning this clonotype itself: This is likely a read error, given that the CDR3 carries no conserved phenylalanine or tryptophan at its end. This chain links TRBV10-1 with TRBJ2-7; 7 bases fit TRBD2. Germline-derived CDR1 and CDR2 are WNHNN and SYGVQD (reference sequence). The trim removed 3 bases at V and 8 bases at J, leaving 10 bases unmatched. CDR3 size: 14 residues. As DNA, the CDR3 is TGCGCCAGCAGTGACGGGGGGACTATGTACAAGCAGTACTCC. Protein product: CASSDGGTMYKQYS.

On this clonotype: A much larger clone differs by one base, so this may be a read error. The gene calls are TRBV6-6 and TRBJ1-5; maybe TRBD1 (6 bases). CDR3 size: 15 residues. Germline V gene data show CDR1 as MNHNY and CDR2 as SVGAGI (reference sequence). V lost 5 bases and J lost 3, with 14 bases in between. CDR3 sequence: CASSTGQPINQPQHF. Written as DNA, the CDR3 is TGTGCCAGCAGTACCGGACAGCCTATCAATCAGCCCCAGCATTTT.

This clonotype was seen repeatedly, ten times or more. The chain combines TRBV6-5 with TRBJ1-5, with D tentatively TRBD1 (5 bases). The CDR3 spans 13 residues. CDR1 and CDR2 (germline): MNHEY, SVGAGI. V gave up 6 bases and J gave up 6 bases, with 12 bases separating them. The CDR3 DNA follows: TGTGCCAGCAGCCGACAGAGGGGTCAGCCCCAGCATTTT. Protein: CASSRQRGQPQHF.

The rearrangement uses TRBV11-3 and TRBJ1-3; no firm D call. The CDR3 runs to 15 residues. Trimming shortened V by 9 bases and J by 3 bases, and 18 bases separated the two germline ends. The germline V gene encodes CDR1 SGHNT and CDR2 YENEEA. CDR3 loop: CASSTSPRGGNTIYF. DNA of the CDR3: TGTGCCAGTAGCACCAGCCCAAGAGGTGGAAACACCATATATTTT.